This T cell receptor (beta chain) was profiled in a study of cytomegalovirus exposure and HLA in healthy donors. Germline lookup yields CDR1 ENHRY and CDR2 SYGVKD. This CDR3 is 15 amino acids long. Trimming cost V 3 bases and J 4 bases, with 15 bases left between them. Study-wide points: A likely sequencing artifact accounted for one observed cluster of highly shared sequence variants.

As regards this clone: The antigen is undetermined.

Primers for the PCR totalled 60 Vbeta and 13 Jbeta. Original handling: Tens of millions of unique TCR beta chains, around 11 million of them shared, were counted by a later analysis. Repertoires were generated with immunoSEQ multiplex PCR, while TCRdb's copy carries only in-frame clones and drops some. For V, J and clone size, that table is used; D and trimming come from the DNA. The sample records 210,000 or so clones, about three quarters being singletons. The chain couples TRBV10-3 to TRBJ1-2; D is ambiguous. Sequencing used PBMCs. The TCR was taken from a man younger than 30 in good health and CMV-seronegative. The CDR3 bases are TGTGCCATCAGTGACCTGACAAGCCGGGGCTATGGCTACACCTTC. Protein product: CAISDLTSRGYGYTF.